Below are 25 T cell receptor beta chains sequenced from a single sample in a study of CD8+ T cells in alopecia areata. Sequencing relied on a cDNA template that was reverse transcribed from extracted RNA. The data were produced by immunoSEQ multiplex PCR, yet TCRdb's version contains in-frame clones alone and is incomplete. The top ten clones hold around a sixth of a sample with some 98,000 clones, around 60% of them seen once. Treatment specified: oral pan-JAK inhibitor, 5-10 mg twice daily. The specimen comprised CD8+ T cells sorted from blood, sampled at week 4, from a patient treated with tofacitinib. Receptor source: a human donor with alopecia areata.

The V and J genes are TRBV11-2 and TRBJ2-5; 13 bases line up with TRBD2. The germline V gene encodes CDR1 SGHAT and CDR2 FQNNGV. Unmatched junction bases numbered 4, after V lost 2 bases and J lost 1 base. This CDR3 has 17 amino acids. In nucleotides, the CDR3 is TGTGCCAGCAGCTTAAGAGGACTAGCGGGAGTCCAAGAGACCCAGTACTTC. Its translation: CASSLRGLAGVQETQYF.

This clone has just a few counts. The CDR3 loop is CASSEAGTSTETQYF. The CDR3 region has the DNA TGTGCCAGCAGCGAAGCCGGGACTAGCACAGAGACCCAGTACTTC. The chain uses TRBV9 and TRBJ2-5; 9 positions agree with TRBD2. V was clipped by 3 bases and J by 4 bases; unmatched bases: 7. This CDR3 region has 15 residues. The germline V gene has CDR1 SGDLS and CDR2 YYNGEE.

The chain has TRBV5-6 and TRBJ1-2; maybe TRBD1 (6 bases). This CDR3 comprises 13 residues. CDR1 SGHDT and CDR2 YYEEEE come from the germline V gene. The V gene lost 4 bases and the J gene lost 7 bases, with 14 bases spanning the gap. CDR3 nucleotides: TGTGCCAGCAGCGTTGCAGGGGAGGCTGGCTACACCTTC. It encodes CASSVAGEAGYTF.

In regard to this clone: The germline gene is not matched at one end of the junction; a read error may be the cause. V usage is TRBV4-1 and J usage is TRBJ2-7; tentatively, D is TRBD1 or TRBD2 (5 bases each). The germline V gene has CDR1 MGHRA and CDR2 YSYEKL. The length of the CDR3 is 16 residues. Written as DNA, the CDR3 is TGCGCCAGTAGCCAAGAGGAAGGGACGGGAACCTACGAGCAGTACTTC. Translating it yields CASSQEEGTGTYEQYF.

The chain is built from TRBV7-8 and TRBJ1-1, with TRBD1 matching 7 bases. The germline V gene encodes CDR1 SGHVS and CDR2 FQNEAQ. J gave up 2 bases and V 7 bases, and 10 bases lay outside the gene matches. The CDR3 extends over 15 amino acids. CDR3 DNA: TGTGCCAGCACCCGGACAGGTTTGGGTAACACTGAAGCTTTCTTT. Translated: CASTRTGLGNTEAFF.

This clone was counted between two and nine times. The chain is built from TRBV7-9 and TRBJ2-2, with 12 positions matching TRBD2. J lost 3 bases, V lost 4 bases, and 3 bases had no gene match. The CDR3 loop spans 16 amino acids. Looked up from germline, CDR1 is SEHNR and CDR2 is FQNEAQ (reference sequence). This CDR3 is CASSYRLAGDTGELFF. The CDR3 coding sequence is TGTGCCAGCAGCTACCGACTAGCGGGAGACACCGGGGAGCTGTTTTTT.

V gene TRBV7-9 combines with J gene TRBJ2-3, with D unresolved. Trimming pared 2 bases from V and 0 bases from J, leaving 12 bases between. CDR1 SEHNR and CDR2 FQNEAQ come from the germline V gene (reference sequence). This CDR3 comprises 16 residues. CDR3 in DNA: TGTGCCAGCAGCTTAACGACTTCCGGGAGCACAGATACGCAGTATTTT. As protein: CASSLTTSGSTDTQYF.

This clone was recorded a few times. This rearrangement joins TRBV7-6 to TRBJ1-2, with D unclear. Germline CDR1 is SGHVS and CDR2 is FNYEAQ. The V end was cut by 1 base, the J end by 6 bases, with 12 bases between. CDR3 size: 14 residues. The CDR3 region is CASSLVKWDHGYTF. The CDR3 region has the DNA TGTGCCAGCAGCTTAGTTAAGTGGGATCATGGCTACACCTTC. The variable domain in full, with the rest retrieved from reference TRBV7-6 and TRBJ1-2, is GAGVSQSPRYKVTKRGQDVALRCDPISGHVSLYWYRQALGQGPEFLTYFNYEAQQDKSGLPNDRFSAERPEGSISTLTIQRTEQRDSAMYRCASSLVKWDHGYTFGSGTRLTVV.

The chain combines TRBV2 with TRBJ2-2; 9 nucleotides align to TRBD1. This CDR3 is 14 amino acids long. Germline values: CDR1 SNHLY, CDR2 FYNNEI. V lost 1 base to trimming and J lost 7 bases; unmatched junction nucleotides: 1. The CDR3: CASSEGTGVGELFF. Written as DNA, the CDR3 is TGTGCCAGCAGTGAAGGGACAGGGGTCGGGGAGCTGTTTTTT.

This chain uses TRBV9 with TRBJ1-2; D is ambiguous. Trimming took 0 bases from V and 2 from J, leaving 14 bases between them. There are 16 residues in the CDR3. CDR1 is SGDLS and CDR2 is YYNGEE in the germline V gene. CDR3 DNA sequence: TGTGCCAGCAGCGTAGGAGCGCTGGGCACGAACTATGGCTACACCTTC. As protein: CASSVGALGTNYGYTF. Using reference TRBV9 and TRBJ1-2 for the parts outside the CDR3, the full variable domain is DSGVTQTPKHLITATGQRVTLRCSPRSGDLSVYWYQQSLDQGLQFLIQYYNGEERAKGNILERFSAQQFPDLHSELNLSSLELGDSALYFCASSVGALGTNYGYTFGSGTRLTVV.

The table lists this clone with many counts. The genes are TRBV6-4 and TRBJ2-1; D is unclear. Germline values: CDR1 MRHNA, CDR2 SNTAGT. V was cut by 2 bases and J by 0 bases, with 11 bases left in between. This CDR3 has 16 amino acids. The CDR3: CASSDDGKSSYNEQFF. The CDR3 bases are TGTGCCAGCAGTGACGACGGTAAGAGCTCCTACAATGAGCAGTTCTTC.

This clone was seen only a few times. The J gene is TRBJ2-1, the V gene TRBV9; 15 positions agree with TRBD2. The V gene end was trimmed by 3 bases and the J gene end by 7 bases; junction bases not matched to a gene: 5. CDR3 length: 16 residues. CDR1 is SGDLS and CDR2 is YYNGEE in the germline V gene. This CDR3 is CASSGPGLAGGNEQFF. CDR3 DNA sequence: TGTGCCAGCAGCGGACCGGGACTAGCGGGAGGAAATGAGCAGTTCTTC.

The chain links TRBV7-8 to TRBJ1-2, with TRBD1 matching 9 bases. This CDR3 has 15 residues. The germline V gene has CDR1 SGHVS and CDR2 FQNEAQ. After removal of 5 bases from V and 0 bases from J, the junction contained 4 bases not matched to a gene. The CDR3 here is CASSGTGTPNYGYTF. The CDR3 nucleotides read TGTGCCAGCAGCGGGACAGGGACCCCTAACTATGGCTACACCTTC.

The V gene is TRBV27, the J gene TRBJ2-7; weak D call: TRBD1 (6 bases). Germline CDR1 and CDR2: MNHEY and SMNVEV (reference sequence). The V end lost 5 bases, the J end lost 2 bases, and 13 bases lay between the germline ends. The CDR3 spans 14 residues. DNA for the CDR3: TGTGCCAGCAGTCCCAGGACAGTCCCCTACGAGCAGTACTTC. Residues: CASSPRTVPYEQYF.

The chain links TRBV5-6 to TRBJ1-1; no clear D gene. Trimming pared 0 bases from V and 8 bases from J, leaving 14 bases between. The CDR3 consists of 14 residues. In germline, CDR1 is SGHDT, CDR2 YYEEEE. The CDR3 sequence is CASSLGPHKIEAFF. In DNA, the CDR3 is TGTGCCAGCAGCTTGGGACCGCACAAGATAGAAGCTTTCTTT.

This rearrangement joins TRBV6-5 to TRBJ2-5; D ambiguous. V was shortened by 1 base and J by 1 base, with 7 bases between the two germline ends. This CDR3 region has 14 residues. Germline V gene data show CDR1 as MNHEY and CDR2 as SVGAGI. CDR3: CASSYFPAQETQYF. The CDR3 region has the DNA TGTGCCAGCAGTTACTTTCCCGCCCAAGAGACCCAGTACTTC.

V and J are TRBV28 and TRBJ1-2; 7 bases line up with TRBD1. The CDR3 extends over 14 amino acids. The germline V gene has CDR1 MDHEN and CDR2 SYDVKM. The junction had 7 bases not matched to a gene; V was cut back by 3 bases and J by 6 bases. The CDR3 region has the DNA TGTGCCAGCAGTTTGCAGACAGGGACGGATGGCTACACCTTC. This gives the protein CASSLQTGTDGYTF.

CDR3 sequence (DNA): TGTGCCAGCAGCCCTATCGGGCAAATATATGGCTACACCTTC. This codes for CASSPIGQIYGYTF. This rearrangement joins TRBV7-9 to TRBJ1-2; no reliable D call. Germline V gene sequence: CDR1 SEHNR, CDR2 FQNEAQ (reference sequence). V lost 5 bases and J 5 bases, leaving 15 bases between the germline ends. The CDR3 loop spans 14 amino acids.

This chain uses TRBV9 with TRBJ1-2; TRBD1 is a possible D gene (5 bases). V lost 7 bases to trimming and J lost 5 bases, with 21 bases between them. The length of the CDR3 is 15 residues. Germline values: CDR1 SGDLS, CDR2 YYNGEE. The CDR3 DNA reads TGTGCCAGCGGGATGTCGGAGCAGGGTGGATATGGCTACACCTTC. Protein sequence: CASGMSEQGGYGYTF.

The chain links TRBV2 to TRBJ2-7; D not certain. V was clipped by 6 bases and J by 4 bases, with 16 bases between them. Germline lookup yields CDR1 SNHLY and CDR2 FYNNEI. There are 14 residues in the CDR3. CDR3 sequence: CASSLVGSRYEQYF. The CDR3 coding sequence is TGTGCCAGCAGCCTCGTCGGGTCCCGGTACGAGCAGTACTTC.

This sequence joins TRBV29-1 and TRBJ2-1; D perhaps matches TRBD2 (5 bases). Germline loops: CDR1 SQVTM, CDR2 ANQGSEA. Trimming took 1 base from V and 6 from J, leaving 7 bases between them. The CDR3 runs to 12 residues. The CDR3, as DNA: TGCAGCGTTGAAGTTGGAGGCAATGAGCAGTTCTTC. It translates to CSVEVGGNEQFF.

The chain uses TRBV30 and TRBJ2-7; D is possibly TRBD2 (6 bases). Germline assignment: CDR1 GTSNPN and CDR2 SVGIG (reference sequence). The CDR3 has 14 residues. Trimming took 3 bases from V and 4 from J, leaving 16 bases between them. The CDR3 loop is CAWRSTGDGYEQYF. The CDR3 region has the DNA TGTGCCTGGAGGTCAACGGGAGACGGATACGAGCAGTACTTC.

This clone was seen a few times. The rearrangement links TRBV27 to TRBJ2-7, with D possibly being TRBD2 (6 bases). CDR1 and CDR2 (germline): MNHEY, SMNVEV (reference sequence). The CDR3 runs 13 residues. The germline V and J ends were trimmed by 5 bases and 3 bases, with 11 bases remaining between them. CDR3 amino acids: CASSPVGGYEQYF. CDR3 nucleotide sequence: TGTGCCAGCAGTCCCGTCGGGGGCTACGAGCAGTACTTC.

The genes are TRBV6-5 and TRBJ1-5, with unresolved D. Germline V gene data show CDR1 as MNHEY and CDR2 as SVGAGI. The CDR3 runs 12 residues. V was shortened by 5 bases and J by 6 bases, with 8 bases between the two germline ends. The CDR3: CASSEEFQPQHF. The CDR3 coding sequence is TGTGCCAGCAGTGAAGAGTTTCAGCCCCAGCATTTT.

DNA of the CDR3: TGTGCCAGCACCACCTCGTCGCGAGCCTACGAGCAGTACTTC. Protein product: CASTTSSRAYEQYF. V usage is TRBV7-9 and J usage is TRBJ2-7; D gene uncertain. This CDR3 has 14 residues. CDR1 is SEHNR, CDR2 FQNEAQ, per germline (reference sequence). Trimming shortened V by 7 bases and J by 2 bases, and 15 bases separated the two germline ends.